One and the same sample provided the 24 T cell receptor beta chains below, sequenced in a study of T cell responses to AZD1222 COVID-19 vaccine (dated by TCRdb to about 2021). Sample time point, as interpreted from the label and publication: about 28 days (+/-7) after the second vaccine dose. The library was obtained by the immunoSEQ multiplex PCR assay. Entries here come from immuneACCESS through TCRdb and include only in-frame sequences with V and J called. Some clones fail to appear in such tables; in the studies checked, an unresolved V gene covers under half of the shortfall, and the cause of the remainder is unknown. The sample table holds around 150,000 clones, of which 75% to 95% were seen once. More than 3% of the sample lies in the top ten. The starting material was peripheral blood, obtained 28 days after the second AZD1222 dose. Source of these receptors: an adult who received the AZD1222 COVID-19 vaccine.

The chain couples TRBV7-2 to TRBJ2-1, with 10 nucleotides matching TRBD2. The CDR3 consists of 16 residues. Germline lookup yields CDR1 SGHTA and CDR2 FQGNSA. J lost 6 bases, V lost 2 bases, and 7 bases had no gene match. CDR3 DNA: TGTGCCAGCAGCTTAAGCGGGAGGGCCCTGGGCAATGAGCAGTTCTTC. Its protein is CASSLSGRALGNEQFF.

The gene calls are TRBV10-3 and TRBJ1-4; D is undetermined. Germline CDR1 reads ENHRY; CDR2 reads SYGVKD. V lost 8 bases and J lost 4, with 17 bases in between. CDR3 length: 15 residues. DNA for the CDR3: TGTGCCATCGGACGAGAAGGCTCTATTAATGAAAAACTGTTTTTT. Its translation is CAIGREGSINEKLFF.

V usage is TRBV2 and J usage is TRBJ2-3; 7 bases map to TRBD2. Germline lookup yields CDR1 SNHLY and CDR2 FYNNEI. J gave up 0 bases and V 2 bases, and 5 bases lay outside the gene matches. This CDR3 comprises 16 residues. Here the CDR3 reads CASSEPTSDSTDTQYF. The CDR3 DNA sequence: TGTGCCAGCAGTGAACCTACTAGCGATAGCACAGATACGCAGTATTTT.

This chain connects TRBV3-1 (or the pseudogene TRBV3-2) to TRBJ2-5, with TRBD2 matching over 15 bases. Unmatched junction bases numbered 3, after V lost 2 bases and J lost 2 bases. Germline-derived CDR1 and CDR2 are LGHDT and YNNKEL (reference sequence). CDR3 length equals 17 residues. The CDR3 loop is CASSQQGLAGGQETQYF. CDR3 coding DNA: TGTGCCAGCAGCCAACAAGGACTAGCGGGAGGGCAAGAGACCCAGTACTTC.

The table lists this clone with a count of one. The V and J genes are TRBV27 and TRBJ2-2, with 7 nucleotides matching TRBD2. The CDR3 sequence is 14 residues long. Germline V gives CDR1 MNHEY, CDR2 SMNVEV (reference sequence). The J segment lost 8 bases and the V segment lost 5 bases, leaving 8 bases of the junction unmatched. CDR3 region: CASSAPTAGGELFF. DNA of the CDR3: TGTGCCAGCAGTGCGCCCACAGCGGGGGGGGAGCTGTTTTTT.

The chain links TRBV19 to TRBJ1-1; D is unresolved. CDR1 is LNHDA, CDR2 SQIVND, per germline (reference sequence). The CDR3 contains 13 residues. V was shortened by 2 bases and J by 4 bases, with 8 bases between the two germline ends. The CDR3 protein is CASSIMGGTEAFF. The CDR3 region has the DNA TGTGCCAGTAGTATAATGGGAGGCACTGAAGCTTTCTTT.

The J gene is TRBJ1-1, the V gene TRBV11-2; D remains ambiguous. Germline lookup yields CDR1 SGHAT and CDR2 FQNNGV. This CDR3 region has 14 residues. V lost 2 bases to trimming and J lost 1 base, with 8 bases between them. CDR3 sequence reads: CASSLNPSNTEAFF. CDR3 DNA sequence: TGTGCCAGCAGCTTAAATCCGTCGAACACTGAAGCTTTCTTT.

The chain carries TRBV20-1 and TRBJ2-7, with D unresolved. The CDR3 has 16 residues. Germline lookup yields CDR1 DFQATT and CDR2 SNEGSKA (reference sequence). V gave up 3 bases and J gave up 2 bases, with 20 bases separating them. The CDR3 region has the DNA TGCAGTGCTAGTAGTCCGGCTACTGTCCAAACCTACGAGCAGTACTTC. Protein: CSASSPATVQTYEQYF.

This clone was seen once. This chain uses TRBV5-5 with TRBJ1-1; 8 bases map to TRBD1. V lost 1 base and J lost 12; bases outside the gene matches: 2. The CDR3 spans 11 residues. The germline CDR1 and CDR2 sequences are SGHKS and YYEKEE (reference sequence). CDR3 loop: CASSLRDRTFF. CDR3 sequence (DNA): TGTGCCAGCAGCTTGAGGGACAGGACTTTCTTT.

This chain uses TRBV7-8 with TRBJ2-5, with TRBD1 as a possible D gene (6 bases). Germline values: CDR1 SGHVS, CDR2 FQNEAQ. The CDR3 spans 11 residues. With 8 bases removed from V and 4 bases from J, the gap between germline ends came to 8 bases. The CDR3 bases are TGTGCCAGCGGCAGGGGAGAGACCCAGTACTTC. Protein product: CASGRGETQYF.

This chain uses TRBV6-2 or TRBV6-3 with TRBJ2-7; D not resolved. V dropped 4 bases and J dropped 4 bases, with 5 bases sitting between them. Germline values: CDR1 MNHEY, CDR2 SVGEGT. The CDR3 consists of 11 residues. The CDR3 DNA is TGTGCCAGCAGTTCGTGGTACGAGCAGTACTTC. This sequence encodes CASSSWYEQYF.

The V gene is TRBV5-1, the J gene TRBJ1-2; 10 nucleotides match TRBD1. CDR1 is SGHRS, CDR2 YFSETQ, per germline. Germline trimming cut 0 bases from V and 5 bases from J; bases unmatched to any gene: 7. This CDR3 is built from 16 residues. CDR3 region: CASSLAGTGATYGYTF. The CDR3 coding sequence is TGCGCCAGCAGCTTGGCCGGGACAGGGGCTACATATGGCTACACCTTC.

The chain couples TRBV6-5 to TRBJ1-2; D unclear. Trimming removed 5 bases at V and 3 bases at J, with 13 bases between. CDR1 is MNHEY and CDR2 is SVGAGI in the germline V gene. This CDR3 has 14 residues. The DNA of the CDR3 is TGTGCCAGCAGTCAACCCCCAGGACACTATGGCTACACCTTC. This encodes CASSQPPGHYGYTF.

V and J are TRBV5-1 and TRBJ1-6; TRBD1 matches at 7 bases. The germline gives CDR1 SGHRS, CDR2 YFSETQ. The CDR3 spans 17 residues. V shed 2 bases, J shed 0 bases, and the junction held 5 bases outside the gene matches. In DNA, the CDR3 is TGCGCCAGCAGCTTCGGACAGGCTAGCTCCTATAATTCACCCCTCCACTTT. Its protein product is CASSFGQASSYNSPLHF.

The chain carries TRBV30 and TRBJ2-3; D unclear. The CDR3 has 13 amino acids. V was trimmed by 3 bases and J by 5 bases, leaving 12 bases between them. CDR1 and CDR2 (germline): GTSNPN, SVGIG (reference sequence). CDR3 nucleotide sequence: TGTGCCTGGAGCGGCGGACGGGTAGATACGCAGTATTTT. Encoded protein: CAWSGGRVDTQYF.

The chain recombines TRBV5-1 with TRBJ2-3; TRBD1 might be the D (5 bases). CDR3 size: 15 residues. With 0 bases removed from V and 3 bases from J, the gap between germline ends came to 11 bases. CDR1 SGHRS and CDR2 YFSETQ come from the germline V gene. DNA of the CDR3: TGCGCCAGCAGCTTGGGGCTACAGGCTACAGATACGCAGTATTTT. It is translated as CASSLGLQATDTQYF. Using reference TRBV5-1 and TRBJ2-3 for the parts outside the CDR3, the full variable domain is KAGVTQTPRYLIKTRGQQVTLSCSPISGHRSVSWYQQTPGQGLQFLFEYFSETQRNKGNFPGRFSGRQFSNSRSEMNVSTLELGDSALYLCASSLGLQATDTQYFGPGTRLTVL.

V is TRBV3-1 (or the pseudogene TRBV3-2) and J is TRBJ2-7, with D uncertain. Germline loops: CDR1 LGHDT, CDR2 YNNKEL (reference sequence). V was shortened by 5 bases and J by 2 bases, with 7 bases between the two germline ends. This CDR3 region has 12 residues. The CDR3 DNA reads TGTGCCAGCAGCTACGGACCCTACGAGCAGTACTTC. Translated: CASSYGPYEQYF.

The gene calls are TRBV19 and TRBJ2-2; D is possibly TRBD2 (5 bases). Germline values: CDR1 LNHDA, CDR2 SQIVND (reference sequence). This CDR3 is built from 13 residues. Trimming stripped 7 bases from V and 5 bases from J, with 11 bases between. CDR3 amino acids: CASTRTVTGELFF. In DNA form, the CDR3 reads TGTGCCAGTACCCGGACTGTTACCGGGGAGCTGTTTTTT.

The V gene is TRBV23-1, the J gene TRBJ1-2; the D is unclear. TRBV23-1 is reported as an ORF; its role is uncertain. V was cut by 6 bases and J by 8 bases, with 25 bases left in between. The length of the CDR3 is 16 residues. The chain's CDR3 is CASSWGSSLFARGYTF. The CDR3 bases are TGCGCCAGCAGCTGGGGTTCAAGCCTCTTCGCGAGGGGCTACACCTTC.

This chain joins TRBV6-5 and TRBJ1-5, with D uncertain. Germline loops: CDR1 MNHEY, CDR2 SVGAGI. Trimming removed 2 bases from V and 5 bases from J, with 10 bases in between. The CDR3 contains 14 residues. CDR3: CASSYIVGHQPQHF. Written as DNA, the CDR3 is TGTGCCAGCAGTTACATTGTCGGGCATCAGCCCCAGCATTTT.

This rearrangement joins TRBV9 to TRBJ1-6; the D is unclear. CDR3 length equals 14 residues. Germline V gives CDR1 SGDLS, CDR2 YYNGEE. V was trimmed by 4 bases and J by 11 bases, leaving 16 bases between them. The CDR3 sequence is CASSQTSGGAPLHF. For the CDR3, the DNA is TGTGCCAGCAGCCAGACCTCGGGCGGAGCACCCCTCCACTTT.

The rearrangement joins TRBV10-3 to TRBJ1-2; TRBD1 agrees at 10 bases. This CDR3 is 14 amino acids long. The ends lost 0 bases at V and 8 bases at J; junction bases unmatched: 3. Germline values: CDR1 ENHRY, CDR2 SYGVKD. CDR3 nucleotide sequence: TGTGCCATCAGTGAGTCTCGGACAGGGGGAGGCTACACCTTC. Protein: CAISESRTGGGYTF.

The genes are TRBV5-1 and TRBJ1-1; possible D gene TRBD1, 5 bases. The germline CDR1 and CDR2 sequences are SGHRS and YFSETQ. Trimming cost V 0 bases and J 8 bases, with 8 bases left between them. CDR3 size: 12 residues. Here the CDR3 DNA reads TGCGCCAGCAGCTTGGGGGCAGGGGAAGCTTTCTTT. It translates to CASSLGAGEAFF.

This clone has only one observation. The chain carries TRBV9 and TRBJ1-1; D not certain. Trimming pared 5 bases from V and 0 bases from J, leaving 11 bases between. In germline, CDR1 is SGDLS, CDR2 YYNGEE. CDR3 length: 14 amino acids. CDR3 coding DNA: TGTGCCAGCAGTCGAAACCAACTGAACACTGAAGCTTTCTTT. Amino acid sequence: CASSRNQLNTEAFF.